The source of this T cell receptor beta chain is a study of regulatory T cells in long-lasting Graves disease. Study-level findings and limits: The study examined only peripheral blood, not thyroid tissue.

As to time point: newly diagnosed GD, antithyroid drugs for less than 3 months. There was RNA extracted from PBMCs, and the TCR library was made from it. Investigators prepared the TCR beta libraries by applying iRepertoire HTBI primers and Arm-PCR of CDR3 regions. Via MiXCR, TCRdb re-called the multiplex PCR reads, giving one row per CDR3 protein. The sample lists about 330,000 distinct CDR3 sequences, under 20% occurring once. The CDR3 runs 14 residues. Germline assignment: CDR1 SGHRS and CDR2 YFSETQ. This clonotype occurred many times. Its target is not known. The junction departs from germline at one end; a sequencing error may be responsible. These records were also assigned to another study, of T cells in Graves' hyperthyroidism and ophthalmopathy. That paper adds: Hyperthyroidism of Graves' type that showed no ophthalmopathy progression within 18 months was stable. Researchers barred patients who had uncontrolled infection, other autoimmune disease, pregnancy or lactation.

The receptor was derived from a woman aged 18-29 years with Graves disease. The source material was peripheral blood mononuclear cells (PBMCs), sampled at new diagnosis, from a patient treated with antithyroid drugs. The chain links TRBV5-1 to TRBJ1-2; D is unclear. This chain's CDR3 is CASSLERVRYGYTF. Written as DNA, the CDR3 is TGTGCCAGCAGCTTGGAGAGGGTTAGGTATGGCTACACCTTC. Filled out from reference TRBV5-1 and TRBJ1-2, the complete variable domain reads KAGVTQTPRYLIKTRGQQVTLSCSPISGHRSVSWYQQTPGQGLQFLFEYFSETQRNKGNFPGRFSGRQFSNSRSEMNVSTLELGDSALYLCASSLERVRYGYTFGSGTRLTVV.